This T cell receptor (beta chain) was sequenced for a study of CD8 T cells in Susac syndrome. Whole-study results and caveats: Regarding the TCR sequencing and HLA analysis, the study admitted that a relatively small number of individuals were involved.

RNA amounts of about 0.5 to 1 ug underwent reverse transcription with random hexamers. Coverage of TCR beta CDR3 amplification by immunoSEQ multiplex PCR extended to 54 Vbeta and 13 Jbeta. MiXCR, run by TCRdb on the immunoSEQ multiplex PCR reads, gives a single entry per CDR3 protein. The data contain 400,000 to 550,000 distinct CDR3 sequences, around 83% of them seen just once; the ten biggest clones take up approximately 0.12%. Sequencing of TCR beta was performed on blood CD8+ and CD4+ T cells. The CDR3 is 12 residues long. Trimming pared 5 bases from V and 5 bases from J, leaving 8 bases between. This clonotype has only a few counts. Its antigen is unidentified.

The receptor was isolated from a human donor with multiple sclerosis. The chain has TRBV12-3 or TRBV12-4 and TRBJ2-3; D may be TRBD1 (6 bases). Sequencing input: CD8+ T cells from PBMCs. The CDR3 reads CASSQGIDTQYF. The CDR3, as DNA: TGTGCCAGCAGTCAGGGGATAGATACGCAGTATTTT.